One sample yielded the 2 T cell receptor beta chains listed below, sequenced in a study of beta chain features in type 1 diabetes (dated by TCRdb to about 2018). The library was generated by the immunoSEQ multiplex PCR assay. The entire amount of isolated RNA was reverse transcribed using the High Capacity cDNA Reverse Transcription Kit, so the sequenced TCRB transcripts were expressed ones. TCRdb provides this immuneACCESS table in a form limited to in-frame rearrangements. Some clones are lacking; in checked studies, under half of them reflect an unresolved V gene, and why the rest are absent is not known. The sample yields 130,000 to 150,000 clones; around 9.3% were counted once. 1.3% of the sample rests with the top ten. Sequencing used naive CD4+ T cells from blood. Read against the paper, the sample's cell subset or site label means: true naive CD4+ T cells. The source is a man in his late teens or twenties in good health.

This sequence joins TRBV11-2 and TRBJ2-2; TRBD2 is a possible D gene (6 bases). This CDR3 is 16 amino acids long. Germline CDR1 reads SGHAT; CDR2 reads FQNNGV. The V end was cut by 5 bases, the J end by 0 bases, with 13 bases between. The CDR3 DNA reads as TGTGCCAGCAGCCCTCTGCGGGGAGCGAACACCGGGGAGCTGTTTTTT. Translation gives CASSPLRGANTGELFF.

The chain is built from TRBV5-5 and TRBJ2-7; 7 nucleotides align to TRBD1. The V gene's germline CDR1 is SGHKS and CDR2 YYEKEE (reference sequence). The length of the CDR3 is 14 residues. V was clipped by 4 bases and J by 1 base; unmatched bases: 5. CDR3 sequence reads: CASSLRDRSYEQYF. The CDR3, as DNA: TGTGCCAGCAGCCTCCGGGACAGATCCTACGAGCAGTACTTC.